Below, 5 T cell receptor beta chains from the same sample are listed, as sequenced in a study of T cell responses to AZD1222 COVID-19 vaccine. Libraries were prepared by immunoSEQ multiplex PCR; TCRdb keeps only in-frame clonotypes and omits some of them. This table has about 110,000 clones, more than 70% appearing once. The source was peripheral blood, collected on day 0 of MenACWY control vaccination. The receptors shown here come from an adult in good health.

The rearrangement joins TRBV4-1 to TRBJ2-1, with 7 bases fitting TRBD1. V shed 4 bases, J shed 2 bases, and the junction held 5 bases outside the gene matches. The CDR3 has 15 amino acids. Germline V gene lookup returns CDR1 MGHRA and CDR2 YSYEKL. CDR3 in amino acids: CASSPRQGPYNEQFF. The CDR3 DNA sequence: TGCGCCAGCAGCCCGAGACAGGGCCCCTACAATGAGCAGTTCTTC.

CDR3 amino acids: CASSWDRDSPLHF. CDR3 nucleotides: TGCGCCAGCAGCTGGGACAGAGATTCACCCCTCCACTTT. The rearrangement joins TRBV5-1 to TRBJ1-6; 7 nucleotides match TRBD1. Germline V gene sequence: CDR1 SGHRS, CDR2 YFSETQ. V gave up 3 bases and J gave up 8 bases; unmatched junction bases: 2. This CDR3 region has 13 residues.

The gene calls are TRBV11-2 and TRBJ1-4, with D hard to call. The CDR3 has 12 residues. V shed 5 bases and J shed 8 bases, with 9 bases lying between them. Germline lookup yields CDR1 SGHAT and CDR2 FQNNGV. CDR3 coding DNA: TGTGCCAGCAGCCCCCGAAGGGAAAAACTGTTTTTT. Encoded protein: CASSPRREKLFF.

The V gene is TRBV28, the J gene TRBJ1-5, with D perhaps TRBD1 (5 bases). The germline V gene encodes CDR1 MDHEN and CDR2 SYDVKM. This CDR3 comprises 17 residues. V lost 5 bases, J lost 3 bases, and 20 bases lay in between. The CDR3 DNA sequence: TGTGCCAGCAGTACCCCGTTAAGGCAGGGTTTCAATCAGCCCCAGCATTTT. This encodes CASSTPLRQGFNQPQHF.

This chain connects TRBV7-3 to TRBJ1-1; a weak D match, TRBD1 (5 bases). CDR1 is SGHTA, CDR2 FQGTGA, per germline. The V and J ends lost 5 bases and 1 base respectively, with 17 bases between them. This CDR3 spans 16 amino acids. The CDR3 bases are TGTGCCAGCAGCCCCCGTAACAAAGGGGAGAACACTGAAGCTTTCTTT. Translating gives CASSPRNKGENTEAFF.